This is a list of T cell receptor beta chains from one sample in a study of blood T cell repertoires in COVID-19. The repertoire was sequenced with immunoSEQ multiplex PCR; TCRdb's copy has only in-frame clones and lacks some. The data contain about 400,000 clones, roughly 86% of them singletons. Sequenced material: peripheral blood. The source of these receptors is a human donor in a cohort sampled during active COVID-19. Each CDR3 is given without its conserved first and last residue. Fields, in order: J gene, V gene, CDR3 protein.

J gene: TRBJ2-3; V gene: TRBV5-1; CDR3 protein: ASSWRGGEDTQY
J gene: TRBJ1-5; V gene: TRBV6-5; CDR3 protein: ASSTGGGGNQPQH
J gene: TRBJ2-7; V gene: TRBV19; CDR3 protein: ASSIAGGEAYEQY
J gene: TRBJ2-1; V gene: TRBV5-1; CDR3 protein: ASSLEASGGDNEQF
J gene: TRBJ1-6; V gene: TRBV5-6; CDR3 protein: ASSPPGTDYSPLH
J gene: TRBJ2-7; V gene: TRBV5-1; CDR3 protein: ASSLGAGSYEQY
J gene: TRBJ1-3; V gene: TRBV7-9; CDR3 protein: ASSPQASGNTIY
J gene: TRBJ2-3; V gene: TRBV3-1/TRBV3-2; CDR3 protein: ASSPTGALAEGSTDTQY
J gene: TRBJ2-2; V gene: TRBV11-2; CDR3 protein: ASSPSRPIPGELF
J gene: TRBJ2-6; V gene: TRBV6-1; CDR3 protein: ASSEDGTGIAGANVLT
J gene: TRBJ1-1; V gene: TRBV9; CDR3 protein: ASSVSPGGTEAF
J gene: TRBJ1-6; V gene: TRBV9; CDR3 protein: ASSSRDHNSPLH
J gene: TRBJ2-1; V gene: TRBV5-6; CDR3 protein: ASSLQSNSPFVHEQF
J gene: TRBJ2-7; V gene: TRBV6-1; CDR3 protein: ASSGLYTGSSYEQY
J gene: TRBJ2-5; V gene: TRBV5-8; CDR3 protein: ASSLGTGTSGLQETQY
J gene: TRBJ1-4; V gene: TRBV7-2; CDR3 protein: ASSSRGLDEKLF
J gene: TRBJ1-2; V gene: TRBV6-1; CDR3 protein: ASSEQSFGYGYT
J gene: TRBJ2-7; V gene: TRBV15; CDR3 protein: ATSRDQDKDVHEQY
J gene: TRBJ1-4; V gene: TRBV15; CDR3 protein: ATSIGDRTNEKLF
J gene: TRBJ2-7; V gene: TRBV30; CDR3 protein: AWSVRSFAGGANEQY
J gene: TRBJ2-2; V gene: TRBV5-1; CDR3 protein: ASSLLQSTGELF
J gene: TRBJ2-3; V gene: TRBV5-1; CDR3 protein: ASSPDYLGTQY
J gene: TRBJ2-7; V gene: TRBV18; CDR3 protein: ASSPPLGGVHEQY
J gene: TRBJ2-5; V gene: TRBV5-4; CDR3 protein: ASSLGSGGETQY
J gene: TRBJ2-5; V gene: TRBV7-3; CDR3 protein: ASSLTMASGDMYQETQY
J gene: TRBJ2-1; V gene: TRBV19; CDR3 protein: ASSDDRVGASYNEQF
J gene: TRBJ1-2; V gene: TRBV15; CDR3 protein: ATSPRLRQGEGYT
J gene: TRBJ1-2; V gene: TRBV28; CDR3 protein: ASTGLKTFTNYGYT
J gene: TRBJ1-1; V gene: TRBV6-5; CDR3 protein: ASSYDGGNTEAF
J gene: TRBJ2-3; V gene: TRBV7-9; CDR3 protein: ASSGEGTDTQY
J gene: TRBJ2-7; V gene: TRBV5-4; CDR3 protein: ASSVTSGAAYEQY
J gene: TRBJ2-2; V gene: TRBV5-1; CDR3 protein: ASSFVPDTGELF
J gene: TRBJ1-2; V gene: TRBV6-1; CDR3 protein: ASSELSRGVGGYT
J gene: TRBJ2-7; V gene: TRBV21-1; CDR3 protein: ASPLGTGGWYVLYEQY
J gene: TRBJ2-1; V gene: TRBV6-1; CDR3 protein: ASSEQGGIYNEQF
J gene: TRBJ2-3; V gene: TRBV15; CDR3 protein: ATSRDGTSTDTQY
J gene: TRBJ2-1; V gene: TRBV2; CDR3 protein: ASTPGLAGGLREQF
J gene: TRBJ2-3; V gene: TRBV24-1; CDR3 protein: ATSRGASTDTQY
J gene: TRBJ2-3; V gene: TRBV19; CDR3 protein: ASSISGSGGDADTQY
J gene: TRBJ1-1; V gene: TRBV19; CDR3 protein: ASTDRPLGGQGRTTEAF
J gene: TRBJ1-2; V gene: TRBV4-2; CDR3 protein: ASSQDRQGSRGYT